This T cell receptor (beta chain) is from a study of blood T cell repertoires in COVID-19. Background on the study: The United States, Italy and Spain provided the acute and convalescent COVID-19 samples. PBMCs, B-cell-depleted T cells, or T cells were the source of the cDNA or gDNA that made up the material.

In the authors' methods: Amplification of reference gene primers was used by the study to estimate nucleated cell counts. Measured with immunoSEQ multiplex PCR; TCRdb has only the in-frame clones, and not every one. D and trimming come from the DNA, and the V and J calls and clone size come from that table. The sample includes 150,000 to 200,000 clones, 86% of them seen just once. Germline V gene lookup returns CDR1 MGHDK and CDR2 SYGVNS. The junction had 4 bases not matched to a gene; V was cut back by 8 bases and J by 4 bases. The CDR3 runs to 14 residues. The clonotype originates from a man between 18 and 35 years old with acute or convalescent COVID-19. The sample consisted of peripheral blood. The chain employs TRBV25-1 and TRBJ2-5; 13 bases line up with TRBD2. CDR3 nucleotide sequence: TGTGCCAGCGGAGGGACTAGCGGGGCAGAGACCCAGTACTTC. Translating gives CASGGTSGAETQYF.